The T cell receptor (beta chain) described here comes from a study of preoperative IRX-2 immunotherapy in early breast cancer. Generated by immunoSEQ multiplex PCR, the TCRdb table keeps only in-frame clones and is missing some. The sample consists of about 29,000 clones, around 90% of them appearing once. The CDR3 is 15 residues long. V lost 5 bases, J lost 2 bases, and 6 bases stayed unmatched. The germline CDR1 and CDR2 sequences are SGHDN and FVKESK. Regarding treatment: preoperative locoregional IRX-2 cytokine immunotherapy. Preoperative locoregional IRX-2 cytokine immunotherapy was tested in the phase Ib source study.

This TCR was sampled from a human donor with breast cancer. The specimen was obtained from a patient treated with IRX-2 immunotherapy. V gene TRBV14 combines with J gene TRBJ2-7; 10 nucleotides match TRBD1. CDR3 nucleotide sequence: TGTGCCAGCAGCAGGGCGGGACAGGGGACCTACGAGCAGTACTTC. Translation: CASSRAGQGTYEQYF.